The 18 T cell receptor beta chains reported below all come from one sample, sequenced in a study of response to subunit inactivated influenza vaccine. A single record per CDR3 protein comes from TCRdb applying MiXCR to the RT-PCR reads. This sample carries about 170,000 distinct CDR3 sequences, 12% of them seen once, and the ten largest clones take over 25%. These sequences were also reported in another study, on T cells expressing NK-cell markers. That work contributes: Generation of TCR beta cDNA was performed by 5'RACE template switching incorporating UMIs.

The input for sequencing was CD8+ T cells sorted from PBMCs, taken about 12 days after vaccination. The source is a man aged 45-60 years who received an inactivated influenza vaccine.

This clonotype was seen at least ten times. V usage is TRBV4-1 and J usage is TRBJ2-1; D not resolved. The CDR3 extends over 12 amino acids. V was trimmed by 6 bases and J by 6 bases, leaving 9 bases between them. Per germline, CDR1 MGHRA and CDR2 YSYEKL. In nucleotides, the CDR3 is TGCGCCAGCAGAAGTAATGGCAATGAGCAGTTCTTC. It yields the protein CASRSNGNEQFF.

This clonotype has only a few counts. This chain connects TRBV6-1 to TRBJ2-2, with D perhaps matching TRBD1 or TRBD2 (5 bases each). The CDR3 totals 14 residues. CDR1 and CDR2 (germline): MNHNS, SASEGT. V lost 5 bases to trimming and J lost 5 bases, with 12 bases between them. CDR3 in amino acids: CASSQGRRTGELFF. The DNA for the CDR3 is TGTGCCAGCAGTCAGGGACGGCGGACCGGGGAGCTGTTTTTT.

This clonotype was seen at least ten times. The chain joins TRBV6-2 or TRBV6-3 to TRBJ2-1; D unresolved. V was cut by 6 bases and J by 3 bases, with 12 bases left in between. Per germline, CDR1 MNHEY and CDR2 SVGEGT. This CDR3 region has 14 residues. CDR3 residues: CASRPHTDYNEQFF. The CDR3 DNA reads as TGTGCCAGCAGACCTCATACAGACTACAATGAGCAGTTCTTC.

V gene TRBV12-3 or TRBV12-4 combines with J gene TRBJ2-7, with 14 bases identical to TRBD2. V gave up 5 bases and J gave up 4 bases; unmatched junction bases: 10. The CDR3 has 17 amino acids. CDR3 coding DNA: TGTGCCAGCAGTCTAGACCCGGGACTAGCGGGAGTTTACGAGCAGTACTTC. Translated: CASSLDPGLAGVYEQYF.

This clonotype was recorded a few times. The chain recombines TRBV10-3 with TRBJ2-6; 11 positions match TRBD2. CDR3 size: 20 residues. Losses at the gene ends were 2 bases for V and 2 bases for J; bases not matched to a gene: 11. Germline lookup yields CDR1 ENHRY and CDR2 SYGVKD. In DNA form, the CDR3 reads TGTGCCATCAGTGAGGGACTAGCGGGCACCCTTCTCCCTGGGGCCAACGTCCTGACTTTC. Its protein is CAISEGLAGTLLPGANVLTF.

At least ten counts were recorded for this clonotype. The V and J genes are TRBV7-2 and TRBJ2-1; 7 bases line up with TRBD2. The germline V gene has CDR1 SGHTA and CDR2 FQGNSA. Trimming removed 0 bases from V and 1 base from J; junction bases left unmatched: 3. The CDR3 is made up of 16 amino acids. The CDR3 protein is CASSLALGGSYNEQFF. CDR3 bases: TGTGCCAGCAGCTTAGCGCTCGGGGGGTCCTACAATGAGCAGTTCTTC.

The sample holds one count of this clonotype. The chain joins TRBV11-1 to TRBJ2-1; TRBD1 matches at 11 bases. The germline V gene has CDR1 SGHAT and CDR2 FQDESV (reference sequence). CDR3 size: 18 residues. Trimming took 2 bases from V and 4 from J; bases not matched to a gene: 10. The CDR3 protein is CASSLSLGQGASYNEQFF. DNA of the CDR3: TGTGCCAGCAGCTTATCTTTAGGACAGGGGGCGTCGTACAATGAGCAGTTCTTC. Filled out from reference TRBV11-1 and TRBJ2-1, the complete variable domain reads EAEVAQSPRYKITEKSQAVAFWCDPISGHATLYWYRQILGQGPELLVQFQDESVVDDSQLPKDRFSAERLKGVDSTLKIQPAELGDSAMYLCASSLSLGQGASYNEQFFGPGTRLTVL.

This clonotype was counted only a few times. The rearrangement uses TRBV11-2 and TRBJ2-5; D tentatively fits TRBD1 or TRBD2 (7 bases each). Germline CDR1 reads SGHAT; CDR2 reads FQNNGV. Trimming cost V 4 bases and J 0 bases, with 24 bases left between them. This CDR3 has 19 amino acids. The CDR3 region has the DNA TGTGCCAGCAGCTCCGACACAGGGGACTACCCACACGACCAAGAGACCCAGTACTTC. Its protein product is CASSSDTGDYPHDQETQYF.

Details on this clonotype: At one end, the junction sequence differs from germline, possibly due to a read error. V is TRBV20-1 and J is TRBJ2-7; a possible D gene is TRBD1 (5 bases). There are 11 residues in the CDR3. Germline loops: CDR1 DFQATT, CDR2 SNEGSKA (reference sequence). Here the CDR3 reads CSAGDRYEQYF. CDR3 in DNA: TGCAGTGCTGGAGACAGATACGAGCAGTACTTC.

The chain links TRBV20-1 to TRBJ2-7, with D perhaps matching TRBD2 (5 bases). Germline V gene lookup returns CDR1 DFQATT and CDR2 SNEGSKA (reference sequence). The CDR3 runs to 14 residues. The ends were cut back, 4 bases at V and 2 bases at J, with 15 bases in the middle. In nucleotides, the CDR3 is TGCAGTGCTATTCCTCGGGAAGGGCCCTACGAGCAGTACTTC. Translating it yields CSAIPREGPYEQYF.

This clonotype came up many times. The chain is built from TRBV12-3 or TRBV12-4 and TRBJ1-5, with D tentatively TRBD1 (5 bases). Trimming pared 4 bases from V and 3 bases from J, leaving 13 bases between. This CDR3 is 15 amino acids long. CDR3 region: CASSSEGRPNQPQHF. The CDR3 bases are TGTGCCAGCAGTTCCGAGGGACGGCCCAATCAGCCCCAGCATTTT.

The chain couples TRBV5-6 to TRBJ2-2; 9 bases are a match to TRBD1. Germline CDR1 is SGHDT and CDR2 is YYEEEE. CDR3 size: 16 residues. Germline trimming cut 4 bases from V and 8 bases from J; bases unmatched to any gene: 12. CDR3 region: CASSGAQGALKGELFF. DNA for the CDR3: TGTGCCAGCAGCGGAGCACAGGGGGCGCTCAAGGGGGAGCTGTTTTTT.

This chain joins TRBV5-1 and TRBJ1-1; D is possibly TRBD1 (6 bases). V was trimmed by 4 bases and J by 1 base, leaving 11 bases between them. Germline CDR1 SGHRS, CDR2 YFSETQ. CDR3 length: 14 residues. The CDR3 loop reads CASSITGPNTEAFF. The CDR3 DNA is TGCGCCAGCAGCATAACAGGGCCGAACACTGAAGCTTTCTTT.

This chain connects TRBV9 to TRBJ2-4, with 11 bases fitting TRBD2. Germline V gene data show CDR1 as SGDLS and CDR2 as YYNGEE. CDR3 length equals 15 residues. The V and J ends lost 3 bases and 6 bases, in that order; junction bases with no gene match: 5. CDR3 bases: TGTGCCAGCAGCGACGGGACTAGCGGAGGAAACATTCAGTACTTC. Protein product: CASSDGTSGGNIQYF.

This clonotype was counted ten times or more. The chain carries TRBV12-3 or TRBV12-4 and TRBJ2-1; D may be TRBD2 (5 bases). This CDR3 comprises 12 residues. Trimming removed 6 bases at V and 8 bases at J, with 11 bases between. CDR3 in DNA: TGTGCCAGCAGAGGCGTCGGGGATGAGCAGTTCTTC. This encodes CASRGVGDEQFF.

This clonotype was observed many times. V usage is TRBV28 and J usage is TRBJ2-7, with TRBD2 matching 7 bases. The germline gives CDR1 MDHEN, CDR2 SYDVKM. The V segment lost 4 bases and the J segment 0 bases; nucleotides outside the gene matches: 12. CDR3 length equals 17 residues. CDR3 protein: CASSSLPGWEGSYEQYF. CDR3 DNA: TGTGCCAGCAGTTCGCTCCCTGGGTGGGAGGGCTCCTACGAGCAGTACTTC. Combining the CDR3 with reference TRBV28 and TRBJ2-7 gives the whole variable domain DVKVTQSSRYLVKRTGEKVFLECVQDMDHENMFWYRQDPGLGLRLIYFSYDVKMKEKGDIPEGYSVSREKKERFSLILESASTNQTSMYLCASSSLPGWEGSYEQYFGPGTRLTVT.

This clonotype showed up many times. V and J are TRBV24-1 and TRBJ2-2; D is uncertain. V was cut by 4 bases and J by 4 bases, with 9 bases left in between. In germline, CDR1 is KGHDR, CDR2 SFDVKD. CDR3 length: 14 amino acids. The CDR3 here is CATSDVGSTGELFF. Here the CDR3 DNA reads TGTGCCACCAGTGACGTGGGAAGCACCGGGGAGCTGTTTTTT.

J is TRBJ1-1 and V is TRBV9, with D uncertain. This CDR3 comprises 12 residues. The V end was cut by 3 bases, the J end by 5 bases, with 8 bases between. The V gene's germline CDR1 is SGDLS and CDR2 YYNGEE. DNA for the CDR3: TGTGCCAGCAGCGGAGGGAGGACTGAAGCTTTCTTT. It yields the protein CASSGGRTEAFF.